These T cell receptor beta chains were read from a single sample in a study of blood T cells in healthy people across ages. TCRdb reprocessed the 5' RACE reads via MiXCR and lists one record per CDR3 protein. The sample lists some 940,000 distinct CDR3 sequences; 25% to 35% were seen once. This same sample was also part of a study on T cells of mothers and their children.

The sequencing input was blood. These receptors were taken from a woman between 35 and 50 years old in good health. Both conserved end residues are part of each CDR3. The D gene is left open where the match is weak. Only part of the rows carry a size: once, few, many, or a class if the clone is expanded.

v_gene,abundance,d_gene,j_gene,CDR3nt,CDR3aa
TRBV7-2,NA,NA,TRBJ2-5,TGTGCCAGCAGCTTCACTTGGCAGGGCGGCCAAGAGACCCAGTACTTC,CASSFTWQGGQETQYF
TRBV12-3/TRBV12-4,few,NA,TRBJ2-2,TGTGCCAGCAGTTTAGCTGGGGGACCCGGGGAGCTGTTTTTT,CASSLAGGPGELFF
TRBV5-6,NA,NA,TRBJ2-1,TGTGCCAGCACCTCCCAGGGGCGGCGCCAAGAGACCCAGTTCTTC,CASTSQGRRQETQFF
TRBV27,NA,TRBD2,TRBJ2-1,TGTGCCAGCAGTTTAGTCGCTAGCGGGGGGGCAGTAGATGAGCAGTTCTTC,CASSLVASGGAVDEQFF
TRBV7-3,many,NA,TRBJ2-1,TGTGCCAGCAGCTTAGTAGGGAGGGGGGGATACAATGAGCAGTTCTTC,CASSLVGRGGYNEQFF
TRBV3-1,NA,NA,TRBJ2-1,TGTGCCAGCAGCCAACCGGGACTTACTTACAATGAGCAGTTCTTC,CASSQPGLTYNEQFF
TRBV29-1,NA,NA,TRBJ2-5,TGCAGCGTTGCTGTCGGGACCCAAGAGACCCAGTACTTC,CSVAVGTQETQYF
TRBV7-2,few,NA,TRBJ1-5,TGTGCCAGCAGCCTAGACGGGGGCGGCCAGCCCCAGCATTTT,CASSLDGGGQPQHF
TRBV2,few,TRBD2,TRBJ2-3,TGTGCCAGCAGTGAATTGGGGACTAGCGGAGATACGCAGTATTTT,CASSELGTSGDTQYF
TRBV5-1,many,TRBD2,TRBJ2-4,TGCGCCAGCAGCGCTAGCGGGGGCCACATTCAGTACTTC,CASSASGGHIQYF
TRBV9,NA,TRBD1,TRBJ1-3,TGTGCCAGCATGGGAGGGGGCACTGGAAACACCATATATTTT,CASMGGGTGNTIYF
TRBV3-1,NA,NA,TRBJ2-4,TGTACCAGCAGCCTAGGGGGATCGGGAAGGGCCATTCAGTACTTC,CTSSLGGSGRAIQYF
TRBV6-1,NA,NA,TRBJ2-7,TGTGCCAGCAGACCCGGCCTAACCTCCTACGAGCAGTACTTC,CASRPGLTSYEQYF
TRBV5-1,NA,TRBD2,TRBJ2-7,TGCGCCAGCAGCTGGGGACTAGCGGGGACCTACTACGAGCAGTACTTC,CASSWGLAGTYYEQYF
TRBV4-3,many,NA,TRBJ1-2,TGCGCCAGCAGCGCTCGAACCGGGGGCTACACCTTC,CASSARTGGYTF
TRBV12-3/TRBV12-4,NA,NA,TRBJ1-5,TGTGCCAGCAACGATGGGACGGCGAATCAGCCCCAGCATTTT,CASNDGTANQPQHF
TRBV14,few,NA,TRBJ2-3,TGTGCCAGCAGCCTTAGTTCAGGCAGAAGCACAGATACGCAGTATTTT,CASSLSSGRSTDTQYF
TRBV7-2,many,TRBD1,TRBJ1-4,TGTGCCAGCAGCCTACAATACAGGGGGCGCGGTGAAAAACTGTTTTTT,CASSLQYRGRGEKLFF
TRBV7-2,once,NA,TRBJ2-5,TGTGCCAGCAGCCGAGGTGCGGGCCTGGCAGAGACCCAGTACTTC,CASSRGAGLAETQYF
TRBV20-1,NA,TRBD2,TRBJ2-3,TGCAGTGCCAACCCTAGCGGGGGCATGCCAGATACGCAGTATTTT,CSANPSGGMPDTQYF
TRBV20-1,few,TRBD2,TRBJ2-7,TGCAGTGCTAGCGCAGCCGAGACTAGCGGGGGGGCTCCCTACGAGCAGTACTTC,CSASAAETSGGAPYEQYF
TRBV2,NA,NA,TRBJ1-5,TGTGCCAGCAGCAGAGCCGGGACCTTAAATCAGCCCCAGCATTTT,CASSRAGTLNQPQHF
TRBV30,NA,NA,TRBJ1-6,TGTGCCTGGAGATCGGTCAGGGCTTATTCACCCCTCCACTTT,CAWRSVRAYSPLHF
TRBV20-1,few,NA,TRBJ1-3,TGCAGTGCTAGGCCGGACAGTGCAGGCTCTGGAAACACCATATATTTT,CSARPDSAGSGNTIYF
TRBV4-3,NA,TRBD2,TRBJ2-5,TGCACCAGCAGCCCGGGTACTAGCGGCCAGGAGACCCAGTACTTC,CTSSPGTSGQETQYF
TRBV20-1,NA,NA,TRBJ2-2,TGCAGTGCTAGAGATCTGCAACGTGTCGCGAACACCGGGGAGCTGTTTTTT,CSARDLQRVANTGELFF
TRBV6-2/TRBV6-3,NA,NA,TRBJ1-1,TGTGCCAGCAGTCCCCCTTCGCTACATGCTTTCTTT,CASSPPSLHAFF
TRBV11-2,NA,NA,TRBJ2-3,TGTGCCAGCAGCTTAGTAGGACGGCCCACAGATACGCAGTATTTT,CASSLVGRPTDTQYF
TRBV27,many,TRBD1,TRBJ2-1,TGTGCCAGCAGTTGGGGACAGACCTACAATGAGCAGTTCTTC,CASSWGQTYNEQFF
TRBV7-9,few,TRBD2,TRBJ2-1,TGTGCCAGCAGCGCCGGGGGGGCAGCCACCTACAATGAGCAGTTCTTC,CASSAGGAATYNEQFF
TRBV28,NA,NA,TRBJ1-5,TGTGCCAGCAGTTTTGGGCAGGGGACGTTTAGCAATCAGCCCCAGCATTTT,CASSFGQGTFSNQPQHF